The 13 T cell receptor beta chains presented below share a single source sample, sequenced in a study of T cell changes during pregnancy in multiple sclerosis. Generated by immunoSEQ multiplex PCR, the TCRdb table keeps only in-frame clones and is missing some. The sample includes about 30,000 clones, 85% to 95% of them seen just once. Sequenced here: CD8+ T cells from peripheral blood mononuclear cells, sampled before pregnancy. The receptors derive from a female donor with multiple sclerosis, enrolled in a pregnancy study.

This clone was detected a few times. The J gene is TRBJ1-1, the V gene TRBV29-1; 9 nucleotides agree with TRBD1. CDR1 SQVTM and CDR2 ANQGSEA come from the germline V gene. The CDR3 runs 15 residues. With 6 bases clipped from V and 2 bases from J, the junction kept 10 bases outside the gene matches. The CDR3 protein is CSVVRTGGPNTEAFF. The CDR3 coding sequence is TGCAGCGTCGTTCGCACAGGGGGCCCTAACACTGAAGCTTTCTTT.

The J gene is TRBJ2-7, the V gene TRBV13; 8 positions match TRBD2. V dropped 5 bases and J dropped 2; count of bases not matched to a gene: 5. Germline loops: CDR1 PRHDT, CDR2 FYEKMQ (reference sequence). The CDR3 is 14 residues long. CDR3 sequence: CASSPAGGPYEQYF. The CDR3 DNA reads as TGTGCCAGCAGCCCGGCGGGAGGTCCCTACGAGCAGTACTTC.

V gene TRBV7-9 combines with J gene TRBJ2-5, with TRBD2 matching 14 bases. This CDR3 is built from 18 residues. The germline CDR1 and CDR2 sequences are SEHNR and FQNEAQ (reference sequence). Trimming removed 5 bases from V and 2 bases from J; junction bases left unmatched: 10. This CDR3 is CASSETRTSGRRQETQYF. In DNA, the CDR3 is TGTGCCAGCAGCGAAACGAGGACTAGCGGGAGGAGACAAGAGACCCAGTACTTC.

The chain joins TRBV2 to TRBJ2-1, with 8 bases aligning to TRBD1. CDR3 size: 14 residues. Germline lookup yields CDR1 SNHLY and CDR2 FYNNEI. V lost 3 bases and J lost 6; bases outside the gene matches: 4. CDR3 loop: CASSDGTGRNEQFF. The CDR3 nucleotides are TGTGCCAGCAGTGATGGGACAGGACGCAATGAGCAGTTCTTC.

The V gene is TRBV19, the J gene TRBJ1-1; a weak D match, TRBD1 (6 bases). Germline CDR1 and CDR2: LNHDA and SQIVND (reference sequence). CDR3 length equals 14 residues. The ends were cut back, 7 bases at V and 6 bases at J, with 18 bases in the middle. This chain's CDR3 is CASTLTGSRPEAFF. The CDR3 bases are TGTGCCAGTACCCTCACAGGGTCTCGTCCTGAAGCTTTCTTT.

J is TRBJ2-1 and V is TRBV27; 11 nucleotides match TRBD2. The V segment lost 4 bases and the J segment 12 bases; nucleotides outside the gene matches: 14. Germline assignment: CDR1 MNHEY and CDR2 SMNVEV (reference sequence). CDR3 length: 16 residues. In nucleotides, the CDR3 is TGTGCCAGCAGTTCATTAGCGGGAGGGTTGCAATGGGGGCAGTTCTTC. Translation: CASSSLAGGLQWGQFF.

The chain is built from TRBV27 and TRBJ2-2; D is possibly TRBD2 (6 bases). The CDR3 length is 16 residues. V dropped 5 bases and J dropped 3 bases, with 16 bases sitting between them. In germline, CDR1 is MNHEY, CDR2 SMNVEV (reference sequence). In DNA form, the CDR3 reads TGTGCCAGCAGTACCCGGGACTTCGGGGACACCGGGGAGCTGTTTTTT. Protein sequence: CASSTRDFGDTGELFF.

This chain uses TRBV28 with TRBJ2-7; a weak D match, TRBD1 (6 bases). This CDR3 region has 15 residues. Germline V gene sequence: CDR1 MDHEN, CDR2 SYDVKM. With 4 bases removed from V and 0 bases from J, the gap between germline ends came to 13 bases. CDR3 bases: TGTGCCAGCAGTTCCCGGGACACCTTCTCCTACGAGCAGTACTTC. Amino acid sequence: CASSSRDTFSYEQYF. The full variable domain, completed using reference TRBV28 and TRBJ2-7, is DVKVTQSSRYLVKRTGEKVFLECVQDMDHENMFWYRQDPGLGLRLIYFSYDVKMKEKGDIPEGYSVSREKKERFSLILESASTNQTSMYLCASSSRDTFSYEQYFGPGTRLTVT.

This chain uses TRBV6-1 with TRBJ2-1; no clear D. Germline V lookup: CDR1 MNHNS, CDR2 SASEGT. This CDR3 region has 15 residues. The V end was cut by 2 bases, the J end by 10 bases, with 18 bases between. CDR3 sequence: CASSERSPTWREQFF. The CDR3 DNA follows: TGTGCCAGCAGTGAACGCAGCCCAACCTGGCGGGAGCAGTTCTTC.

The V call is TRBV21-1, the J call TRBJ2-5; the table calls TRBD1, which could not be checked here. TRBV21-1 is labeled a pseudogene. This CDR3 has 14 residues. Written as DNA, the CDR3 is TGTGCCAGCAGCAAAGATCCAGGGGAAGAGACCCAGTACTTC. It translates to CASSKDPGEETQYF.

The J gene is TRBJ2-1, the V gene TRBV6-5, with 7 bases matching TRBD2. The CDR3 has 15 amino acids. Per germline, CDR1 MNHEY and CDR2 SVGAGI. Trimming took 5 bases from V and 0 from J; bases not matched to a gene: 4. The CDR3 sequence: CASSTSASSYNEQFF. The CDR3 DNA reads TGTGCCAGCAGTACTAGCGCCAGCTCCTACAATGAGCAGTTCTTC.

The chain recombines TRBV10-3 with TRBJ1-1; D perhaps matches TRBD1 (6 bases). The CDR3 consists of 12 residues. The V end was cut by 6 bases, the J end by 7 bases, with 12 bases between. Germline V gene sequence: CDR1 ENHRY, CDR2 SYGVKD. Here the CDR3 DNA reads TGTGCCATCAGGGGGGGGGCTAATGAAGCTTTCTTT. This gives the protein CAIRGGANEAFF.

V usage is TRBV7-2 and J usage is TRBJ2-2; 7 nucleotides align to TRBD2. CDR1 is SGHTA, CDR2 FQGNSA, per germline. V trimming: 5 bases; J trimming: 6 bases; junction bases outside the gene matches: 3. CDR3 size: 13 residues. The CDR3 nucleotides are TGTGCCAGCAGCCCAGGACTAGCCGGGGAGCTGTTTTTT. Its protein is CASSPGLAGELFF.